The following is a T cell receptor beta chain sequence with its context. V lost 6 bases and J lost 6; bases outside the gene matches: 9. The CDR3 is made up of 14 amino acids. CDR1 is ENHRY, CDR2 SYGVKD, per germline. Only in-frame clones appear in the TCRdb table, and some are missing; sequencing was by immunoSEQ multiplex PCR. The sample contains 45,000 to 70,000 clones, under 95% of which appear only once. The sample is drawn from a study of T cell changes during pregnancy in multiple sclerosis. This rearrangement joins TRBV10-3 to TRBJ1-1; 8 bases match TRBD1. The sample was CD4+ T cells from peripheral blood mononuclear cells, taken in the second trimester of pregnancy. The origin of this receptor is a female donor with multiple sclerosis, enrolled in a pregnancy study. Written as DNA, the CDR3 is TGTGCCATCAGGGGGGACAGGAGAGGGGCTGAAGCTTTCTTT. Residues: CAIRGDRRGAEAFF.